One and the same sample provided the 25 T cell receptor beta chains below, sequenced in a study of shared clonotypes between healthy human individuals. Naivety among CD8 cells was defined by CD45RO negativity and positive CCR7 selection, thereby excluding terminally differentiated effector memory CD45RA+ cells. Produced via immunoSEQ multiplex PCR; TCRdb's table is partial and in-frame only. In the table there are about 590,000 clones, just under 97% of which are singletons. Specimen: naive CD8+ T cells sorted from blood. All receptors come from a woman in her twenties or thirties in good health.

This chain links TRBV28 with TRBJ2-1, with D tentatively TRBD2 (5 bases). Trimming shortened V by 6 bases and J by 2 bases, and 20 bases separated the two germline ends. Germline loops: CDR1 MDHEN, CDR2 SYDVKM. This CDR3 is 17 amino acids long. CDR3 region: CASSPYMGSMTYNEQFF. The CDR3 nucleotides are TGTGCCAGCAGCCCCTATATGGGGAGTATGACCTACAATGAGCAGTTCTTC.

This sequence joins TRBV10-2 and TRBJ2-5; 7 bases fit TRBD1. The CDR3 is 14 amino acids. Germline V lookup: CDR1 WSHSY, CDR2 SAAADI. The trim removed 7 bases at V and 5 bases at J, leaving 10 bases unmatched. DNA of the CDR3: TGCGCCAGCACGTCAGGGGGTTTTCGGGAGACCCAGTACTTC. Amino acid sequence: CASTSGGFRETQYF.

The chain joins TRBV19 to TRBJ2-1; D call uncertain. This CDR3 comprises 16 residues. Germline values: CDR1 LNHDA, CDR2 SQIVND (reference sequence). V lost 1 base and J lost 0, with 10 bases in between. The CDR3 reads CASSIVSQSSYNEQFF. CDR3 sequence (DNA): TGTGCCAGTAGTATAGTTTCACAAAGCTCCTACAATGAGCAGTTCTTC.

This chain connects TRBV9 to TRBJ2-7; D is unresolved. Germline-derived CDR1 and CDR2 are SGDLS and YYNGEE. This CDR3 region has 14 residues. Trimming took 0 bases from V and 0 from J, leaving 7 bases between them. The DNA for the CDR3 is TGTGCCAGCAGCGTAGAAGATAGCTCCTACGAGCAGTACTTC. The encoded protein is CASSVEDSSYEQYF.

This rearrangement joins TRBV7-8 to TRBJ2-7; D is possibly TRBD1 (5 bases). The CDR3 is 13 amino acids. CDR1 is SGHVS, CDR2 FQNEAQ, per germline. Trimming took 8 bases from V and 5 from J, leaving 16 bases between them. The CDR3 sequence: CASCLGHVDEQYF. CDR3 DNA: TGTGCCAGCTGCCTAGGACACGTCGACGAGCAGTACTTC.

The CDR3 DNA reads as TGTGCCAGCATCCCGGGAGGCCTGGGGGAGCAGTACTTC. Translation: CASIPGGLGEQYF. The chain carries TRBV2 and TRBJ2-7; 7 bases match TRBD2. The length of the CDR3 is 13 residues. Germline V CDR1 and CDR2: SNHLY, FYNNEI. The junction had 10 bases not matched to a gene; V was cut back by 7 bases and J by 7 bases.

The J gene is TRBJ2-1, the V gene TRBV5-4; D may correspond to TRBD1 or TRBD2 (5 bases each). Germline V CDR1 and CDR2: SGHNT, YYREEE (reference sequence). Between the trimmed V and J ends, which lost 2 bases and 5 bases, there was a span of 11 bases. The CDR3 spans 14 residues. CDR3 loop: CASSFRDGNNEQFF. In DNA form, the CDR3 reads TGTGCCAGCAGCTTTAGGGACGGTAACAATGAGCAGTTCTTC.

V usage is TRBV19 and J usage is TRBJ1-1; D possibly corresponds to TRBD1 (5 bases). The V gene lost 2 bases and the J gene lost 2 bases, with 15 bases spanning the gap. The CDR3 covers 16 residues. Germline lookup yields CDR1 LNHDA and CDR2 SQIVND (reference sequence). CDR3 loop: CASSIRIVDTNTEAFF. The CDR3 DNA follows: TGTGCCAGTAGTATAAGAATCGTGGACACAAACACTGAAGCTTTCTTT.

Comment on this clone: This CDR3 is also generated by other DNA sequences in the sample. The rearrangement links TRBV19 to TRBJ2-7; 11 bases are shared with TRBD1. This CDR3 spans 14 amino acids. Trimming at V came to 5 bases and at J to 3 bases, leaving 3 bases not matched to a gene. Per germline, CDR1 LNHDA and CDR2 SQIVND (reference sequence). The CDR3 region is CASSPGTGGYEQYF. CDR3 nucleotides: TGTGCCAGTAGTCCTGGGACAGGGGGCTACGAGCAGTACTTC. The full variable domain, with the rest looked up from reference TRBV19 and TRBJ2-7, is DGGITQSPKYLFRKEGQNVTLSCEQNLNHDAMYWYRQDPGQGLRLIYYSQIVNDFQKGDIAEGYSVSREKKESFPLTVTSAQKNPTAFYLCASSPGTGGYEQYFGPGTRLTVT.

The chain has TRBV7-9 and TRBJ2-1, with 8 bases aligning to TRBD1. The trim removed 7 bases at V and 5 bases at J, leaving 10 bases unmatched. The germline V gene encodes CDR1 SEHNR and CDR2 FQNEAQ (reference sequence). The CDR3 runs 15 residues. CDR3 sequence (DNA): TGTGCCAGCACAATACCGGGACAGGAGAACAATGAGCAGTTCTTC. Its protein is CASTIPGQENNEQFF.

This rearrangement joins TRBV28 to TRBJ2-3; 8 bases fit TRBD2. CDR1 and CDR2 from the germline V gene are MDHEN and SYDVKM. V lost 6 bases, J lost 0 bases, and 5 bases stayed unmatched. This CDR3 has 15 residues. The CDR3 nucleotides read TGTGCCAGCAGCCAGAGCGGGAGCAGCACAGATACGCAGTATTTT. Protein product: CASSQSGSSTDTQYF. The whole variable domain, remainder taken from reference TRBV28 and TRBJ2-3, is DVKVTQSSRYLVKRTGEKVFLECVQDMDHENMFWYRQDPGLGLRLIYFSYDVKMKEKGDIPEGYSVSREKKERFSLILESASTNQTSMYLCASSQSGSSTDTQYFGPGTRLTVL.

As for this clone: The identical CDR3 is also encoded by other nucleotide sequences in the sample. The CDR3 DNA is TGTGCCAGTAGTAAACTGGCGGGAACCAGCTCCTACGAGCAGTACTTC. The encoded protein is CASSKLAGTSSYEQYF. The chain recombines TRBV19 with TRBJ2-7; D possibly corresponds to TRBD2 (6 bases). Trimming pared 4 bases from V and 0 bases from J, leaving 16 bases between. Looked up from germline, CDR1 is LNHDA and CDR2 is SQIVND (reference sequence). The length of the CDR3 is 16 residues.

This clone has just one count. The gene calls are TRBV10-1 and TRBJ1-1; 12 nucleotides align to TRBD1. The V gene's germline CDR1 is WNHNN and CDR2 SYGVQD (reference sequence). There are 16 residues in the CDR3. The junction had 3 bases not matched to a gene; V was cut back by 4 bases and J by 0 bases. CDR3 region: CASSGGTGGMNTEAFF. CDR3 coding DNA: TGCGCCAGCAGTGGTGGGACAGGGGGCATGAACACTGAAGCTTTCTTT.

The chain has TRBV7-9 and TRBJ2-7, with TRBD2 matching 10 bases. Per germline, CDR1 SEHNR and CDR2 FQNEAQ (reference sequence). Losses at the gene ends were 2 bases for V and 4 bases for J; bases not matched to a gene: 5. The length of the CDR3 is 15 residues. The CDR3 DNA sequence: TGTGCCAGCAGCTTATTTAGCGGGAGGTCGTACGAGCAGTACTTC. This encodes CASSLFSGRSYEQYF. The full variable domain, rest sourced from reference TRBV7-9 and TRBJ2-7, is DTGVSQNPRHKITKRGQNVTFRCDPISEHNRLYWYRQTLGQGPEFLTYFQNEAQLEKSRLLSDRFSAERPKGSFSTLEIQRTEQGDSAMYLCASSLFSGRSYEQYFGPGTRLTVT.

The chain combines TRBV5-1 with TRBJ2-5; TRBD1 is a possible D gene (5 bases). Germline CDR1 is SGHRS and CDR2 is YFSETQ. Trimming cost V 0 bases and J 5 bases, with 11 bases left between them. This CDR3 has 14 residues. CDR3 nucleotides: TGCGCCAGCAGCTTGGCGGCAGGGTCGGAGACCCAGTACTTC. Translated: CASSLAAGSETQYF.

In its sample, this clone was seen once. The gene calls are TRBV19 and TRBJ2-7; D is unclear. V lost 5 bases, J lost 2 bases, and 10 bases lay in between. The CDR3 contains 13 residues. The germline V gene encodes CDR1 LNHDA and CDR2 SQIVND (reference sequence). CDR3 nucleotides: TGTGCCAGTAGTTTACCAGGTACCTACGAGCAGTACTTC. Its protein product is CASSLPGTYEQYF.

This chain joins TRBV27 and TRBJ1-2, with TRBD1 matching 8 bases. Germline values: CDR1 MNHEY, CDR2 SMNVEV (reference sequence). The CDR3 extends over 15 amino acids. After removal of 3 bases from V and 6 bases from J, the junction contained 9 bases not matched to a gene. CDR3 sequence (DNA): TGTGCCAGCAGTTTTGGGCCGGACAGGGCCCATGGCTACACCTTC. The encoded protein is CASSFGPDRAHGYTF.

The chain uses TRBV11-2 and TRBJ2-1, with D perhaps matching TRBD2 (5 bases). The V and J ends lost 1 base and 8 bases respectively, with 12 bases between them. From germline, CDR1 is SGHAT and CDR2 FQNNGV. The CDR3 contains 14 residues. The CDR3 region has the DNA TGTGCCAGCAGCTTAGCCGGGGAACTGGATGAGCAGTTCTTC. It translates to CASSLAGELDEQFF.

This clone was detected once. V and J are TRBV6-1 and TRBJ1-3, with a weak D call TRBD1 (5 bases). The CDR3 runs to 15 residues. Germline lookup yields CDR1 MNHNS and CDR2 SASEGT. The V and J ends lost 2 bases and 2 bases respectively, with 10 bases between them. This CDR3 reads CASSEYQGAGNTIYF. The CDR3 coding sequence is TGTGCCAGCAGTGAATATCAGGGCGCTGGAAACACCATATATTTT.

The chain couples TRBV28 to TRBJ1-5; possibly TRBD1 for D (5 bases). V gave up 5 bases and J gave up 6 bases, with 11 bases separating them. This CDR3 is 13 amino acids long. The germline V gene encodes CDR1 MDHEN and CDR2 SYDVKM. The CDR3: CASSAGSRQPQHF. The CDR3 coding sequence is TGTGCCAGCAGTGCAGGGAGCCGTCAGCCCCAGCATTTT.

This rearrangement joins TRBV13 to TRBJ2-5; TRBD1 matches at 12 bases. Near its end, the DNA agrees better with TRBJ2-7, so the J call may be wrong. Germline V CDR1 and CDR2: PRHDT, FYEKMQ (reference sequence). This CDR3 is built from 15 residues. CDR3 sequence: CASSLGGTGGVEQYF. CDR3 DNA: TGTGCCAGCAGCTTAGGTGGGACAGGGGGCGTCGAGCAGTACTTC.

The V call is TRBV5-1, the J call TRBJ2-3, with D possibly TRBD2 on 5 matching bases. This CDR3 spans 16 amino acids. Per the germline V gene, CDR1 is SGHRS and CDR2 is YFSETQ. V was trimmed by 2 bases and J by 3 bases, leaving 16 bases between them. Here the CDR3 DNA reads TGCGCCAGCAGCTTCTTGTCGCCACCGGGAACAGATACGCAGTATTTT. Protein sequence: CASSFLSPPGTDTQYF.

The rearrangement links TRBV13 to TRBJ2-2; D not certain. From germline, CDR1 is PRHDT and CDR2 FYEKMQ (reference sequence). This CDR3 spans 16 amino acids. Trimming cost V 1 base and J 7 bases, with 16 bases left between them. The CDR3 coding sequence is TGTGCCAGCAGCTTAGTAGGCGACGGTCCTGTCGGGGAGCTGTTTTTT. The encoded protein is CASSLVGDGPVGELFF.

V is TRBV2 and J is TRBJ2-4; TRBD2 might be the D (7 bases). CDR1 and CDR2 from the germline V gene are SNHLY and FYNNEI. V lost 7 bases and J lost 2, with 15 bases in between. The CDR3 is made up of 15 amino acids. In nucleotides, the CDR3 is TGTGCCAGCATGCGGGGAGGGGGAACCAAAAACATTCAGTACTTC. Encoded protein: CASMRGGGTKNIQYF. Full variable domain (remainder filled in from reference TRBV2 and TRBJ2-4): EPEVTQTPSHQVTQMGQEVILRCVPISNHLYFYWYRQILGQKVEFLVSFYNNEISEKSEIFDDQFSVERPDGSNFTLKIRSTKLEDSAMYFCASMRGGGTKNIQYFGAGTRLSVL.

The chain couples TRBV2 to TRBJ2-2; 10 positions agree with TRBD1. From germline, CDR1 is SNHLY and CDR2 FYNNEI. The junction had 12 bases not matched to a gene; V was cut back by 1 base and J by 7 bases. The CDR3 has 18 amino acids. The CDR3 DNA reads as TGTGCCAGCAGTGAAGAAGAGGGACAGGGGAGGGAGGACGGGGAGCTGTTTTTT. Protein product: CASSEEEGQGREDGELFF. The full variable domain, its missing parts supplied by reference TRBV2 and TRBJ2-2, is EPEVTQTPSHQVTQMGQEVILRCVPISNHLYFYWYRQILGQKVEFLVSFYNNEISEKSEIFDDQFSVERPDGSNFTLKIRSTKLEDSAMYFCASSEEEGQGREDGELFFGEGSRLTVL.